This entry lists 27 T cell receptor beta chains sequenced from one sample in a study of shared clonotypes between healthy human individuals. Method: immunoSEQ multiplex PCR; TCRdb's copy keeps in-frame clones and lacks some. The data contain about 2 million clones, approximately 95% of them singletons. Sequenced: naive CD4+ T cells sorted from blood. Specified subset: CD45RA+ positively selected. Every receptor here comes from a man between 18 and 29 years old in good health.

The genes are TRBV27 and TRBJ1-1; D might be TRBD1 (6 bases). Germline CDR1 MNHEY, CDR2 SMNVEV (reference sequence). This CDR3 has 15 amino acids. With 5 bases removed from V and 1 base from J, the gap between germline ends came to 14 bases. CDR3 sequence (DNA): TGTGCCAGCAGTCTCACAGGGTATGAGAACACTGAAGCTTTCTTT. It codes for CASSLTGYENTEAFF.

The V call is TRBV10-3, the J call TRBJ1-3; 8 bases agree with TRBD1. Germline V lookup: CDR1 ENHRY, CDR2 SYGVKD. This CDR3 has 15 amino acids. Unmatched junction bases numbered 4, after V lost 4 bases and J lost 2 bases. CDR3: CAISAQGAAGNTIYF. CDR3 sequence (DNA): TGTGCCATCAGTGCCCAGGGGGCGGCTGGAAACACCATATATTTT.

This clone occurred once. This sequence joins TRBV29-1 and TRBJ2-1; 9 bases line up with TRBD2. V lost 1 base, J lost 6 bases, and 7 bases stayed unmatched. The CDR3 is 15 amino acids. CDR1 and CDR2 from the germline V gene are SQVTM and ANQGSEA. The CDR3 sequence: CSVEVASGGRNEQFF. The CDR3 DNA reads TGCAGCGTTGAAGTGGCGAGCGGGGGGCGCAATGAGCAGTTCTTC.

V and J are TRBV2 and TRBJ1-1; 10 positions agree with TRBD1. With 7 bases clipped from V and 7 bases from J, the junction kept 9 bases outside the gene matches. The germline CDR1 and CDR2 sequences are SNHLY and FYNNEI. This CDR3 is 14 amino acids long. Written as DNA, the CDR3 is TGTGCCAGCAATGTCGGACAGGGGGTAGGTGAAGCTTTCTTT. This encodes CASNVGQGVGEAFF.

The chain combines TRBV6-4 with TRBJ1-1; perhaps TRBD1 as D (6 bases). CDR1 and CDR2 (germline): MRHNA, SNTAGT. The CDR3 runs 13 residues. Trimming took off 6 bases at V and 2 bases at J, with 10 bases between the two ends. CDR3 sequence (DNA): TGTGCCAGCAGGGAACAGGGTAACACTGAAGCTTTCTTT. Encoded protein: CASREQGNTEAFF.

The chain links TRBV4-3 to TRBJ2-7, with 8 bases aligning to TRBD1. Germline assignment: CDR1 LGHNA and CDR2 YSLEER. V lost 0 bases to trimming and J lost 1 base; unmatched junction nucleotides: 2. This CDR3 comprises 15 residues. The CDR3 sequence is CASSQDGTGSYEQYF. The CDR3 DNA sequence: TGCGCCAGCAGCCAAGATGGGACAGGTTCCTACGAGCAGTACTTC.

V is TRBV28 and J is TRBJ2-3; perhaps TRBD2 as D (6 bases). Germline V gene sequence: CDR1 MDHEN, CDR2 SYDVKM. V was shortened by 5 bases and J by 2 bases, with 32 bases between the two germline ends. The CDR3 length is 21 residues. Written as DNA, the CDR3 is TGTGCCAGCAGTCACCCACTGGCTGGCGGGGCAATTCTCACCTCCACAGATACGCAGTATTTT. This sequence encodes CASSHPLAGGAILTSTDTQYF.

The rearrangement uses TRBV5-4 and TRBJ1-1; 7 bases are a match to TRBD1. There are 15 residues in the CDR3. V was pared by 2 bases and J by 3 bases, with 7 bases of the junction left unmatched. The germline V gene encodes CDR1 SGHNT and CDR2 YYREEE (reference sequence). The CDR3 sequence: CASSLTTGLDTEAFF. CDR3 DNA: TGTGCCAGCAGCTTAACGACAGGGCTTGACACTGAAGCTTTCTTT.

With regard to this clone: This CDR3 is also generated by other DNA sequences in the sample. The rearrangement links TRBV30 to TRBJ1-5, with D maybe TRBD1 (5 bases). The germline V gene encodes CDR1 GTSNPN and CDR2 SVGIG (reference sequence). The CDR3 has 14 residues. V lost 2 bases and J lost 4, with 12 bases in between. This CDR3 is CAWSPWGGNQPQHF. The CDR3 DNA reads as TGTGCCTGGAGTCCTTGGGGCGGGAATCAGCCCCAGCATTTT.

The rearrangement joins TRBV12-2 to TRBJ2-4. TRBV12-2 is an annotated pseudogene. This CDR3 spans 17 amino acids. The CDR3 DNA is TGTGCAAGTCGCCCTGAGGGGGGAGACGTAGCCAAAAACATTCAGTACTTC. It translates to CASRPEGGDVAKNIQYF.

This rearrangement joins TRBV5-6 to TRBJ2-7; 10 bases align to TRBD1. Unmatched junction bases numbered 7, after V lost 4 bases and J lost 6 bases. The CDR3 totals 14 residues. CDR1 SGHDT and CDR2 YYEEEE come from the germline V gene. CDR3 nucleotides: TGTGCCAGCAGCCTACCGGGACAGGGGCGCGAGCAGTACTTC. Translation: CASSLPGQGREQYF.

The chain is built from TRBV10-1 and TRBJ2-2, with 10 positions matching TRBD2. Looked up from germline, CDR1 is WNHNN and CDR2 is SYGVQD (reference sequence). The CDR3 has 15 residues. The J segment lost 4 bases and the V segment lost 8 bases, leaving 7 bases of the junction unmatched. The chain's CDR3 is CASSSGRTGTGELFF. The CDR3 DNA reads TGCGCCAGCTCTAGCGGGAGAACGGGCACCGGGGAGCTGTTTTTT.

The V and J genes are TRBV5-1 and TRBJ2-1; 8 bases are shared with TRBD1. CDR3 length: 13 amino acids. V lost 5 bases and J lost 5; bases outside the gene matches: 3. CDR1 is SGHRS and CDR2 is YFSETQ in the germline V gene. CDR3 nucleotides: TGCGCCAGCAGGACAGGGGACCACAATGAGCAGTTCTTC. It codes for CASRTGDHNEQFF.

In regard to this clone: Other DNA sequences in the sample encode the same CDR3. CDR3 nucleotides: TGTGCCAGCTCGACAGACTTTCAAGAGACCCAGTACTTC. It yields the protein CASSTDFQETQYF. The chain is built from TRBV18 and TRBJ2-5; D is perhaps TRBD1 (5 bases). Looked up from germline, CDR1 is KGHSH and CDR2 is LQKENI. The CDR3 extends over 13 amino acids. The germline V and J ends were trimmed by 6 bases and 2 bases, with 10 bases remaining between them.

The sample holds one count of this clone. This chain links TRBV4-1 with TRBJ2-5, with 10 positions matching TRBD2. The ends lost 2 bases at V and 4 bases at J; junction bases unmatched: 19. The CDR3 covers 20 residues. The germline V gene has CDR1 MGHRA and CDR2 YSYEKL. CDR3 loop: CASSQQYPSPLAGERETQYF. Here the CDR3 DNA reads TGCGCCAGCAGCCAACAATATCCCTCGCCTCTAGCGGGAGAGAGAGAGACCCAGTACTTC.

The chain joins TRBV6-5 to TRBJ2-5, with a weak D call TRBD2 (6 bases). The V end lost 0 bases, the J end lost 5 bases, and 13 bases lay between the germline ends. Germline V gene data show CDR1 as MNHEY and CDR2 as SVGAGI. This CDR3 is 15 amino acids long. CDR3 DNA: TGTGCCAGCAGTTACTCGATGCTAGCGCGGGAGACCCAGTACTTC. It yields the protein CASSYSMLARETQYF.

The CDR3 reads CASSEDGSSYNEQFF. As DNA, the CDR3 is TGTGCCAGCAGCGAAGACGGGAGCTCCTACAATGAGCAGTTCTTC. This chain links TRBV7-6 with TRBJ2-1, with a tentative D call TRBD2 (6 bases). The CDR3 runs 15 residues. Trimming took off 5 bases at V and 0 bases at J, with 11 bases between the two ends. Germline loops: CDR1 SGHVS, CDR2 FNYEAQ. The variable domain in full, with the rest retrieved from reference TRBV7-6 and TRBJ2-1, is GAGVSQSPRYKVTKRGQDVALRCDPISGHVSLYWYRQALGQGPEFLTYFNYEAQQDKSGLPNDRFSAERPEGSISTLTIQRTEQRDSAMYRCASSEDGSSYNEQFFGPGTRLTVL.

In its sample, this clone was seen a few times. The chain is built from TRBV2 and TRBJ1-6; D is ambiguous. The CDR3 runs to 16 residues. V was trimmed by 6 bases and J by 0 bases, leaving 12 bases between them. Germline V gives CDR1 SNHLY, CDR2 FYNNEI. CDR3 sequence (DNA): TGTGCCAGCAGAGGCATACAAAGCTCCTATAATTCACCCCTCCACTTT. It encodes CASRGIQSSYNSPLHF.

Comment on this clone: This sample includes further DNA sequences coding for the same CDR3. The chain employs TRBV25-1 and TRBJ2-5; a weak D match, TRBD1 (6 bases). Germline assignment: CDR1 MGHDK and CDR2 SYGVNS. The CDR3 is 13 amino acids. With 5 bases removed from V and 4 bases from J, the gap between germline ends came to 11 bases. The CDR3 loop is CASSLRGGETQYF. CDR3 DNA sequence: TGTGCCAGCAGTCTCAGGGGCGGAGAGACCCAGTACTTC.

This chain uses TRBV30 with TRBJ1-6, with TRBD1 as a possible D gene (6 bases). Trimming took off 2 bases at V and 4 bases at J, with 15 bases between the two ends. The CDR3 totals 16 residues. The germline CDR1 and CDR2 sequences are GTSNPN and SVGIG (reference sequence). The CDR3 bases are TGTGCCTGGAGTCTGGGGGCGCCGCTTTATAATTCACCCCTCCACTTT. It is translated as CAWSLGAPLYNSPLHF.

The chain is built from TRBV6-5 and TRBJ2-5; 7 bases match TRBD2. This CDR3 contains 11 residues. Germline CDR1 reads MNHEY; CDR2 reads SVGAGI. Trimming took 8 bases from V and 9 from J; bases not matched to a gene: 6. The CDR3 coding sequence is TGTGCCAGCCGGGAGGCCGGGGCCCAGTACTTC. Translated: CASREAGAQYF.

CDR3 DNA sequence: TGCGCCAGCAGCTCGCAGGGGAGGAACACCGGGGAGCTGTTTTTT. This translates into CASSSQGRNTGELFF. This rearrangement joins TRBV5-1 to TRBJ2-2; D possibly corresponds to TRBD1 (6 bases). CDR3 length equals 15 residues. The V end lost 3 bases, the J end lost 1 base, and 10 bases lay between the germline ends. Germline CDR1 reads SGHRS; CDR2 reads YFSETQ.

The rearrangement joins TRBV7-9 to TRBJ1-6; TRBD1 might be the D (5 bases). V shed 5 bases and J shed 10 bases, with 27 bases lying between them. This CDR3 has 18 residues. Per germline, CDR1 SEHNR and CDR2 FQNEAQ (reference sequence). The CDR3 bases are TGTGCCAGCAGCCTGGGACGAACCGAACTTACCATGTGGTCACCCCTCCACTTT. Translation gives CASSLGRTELTMWSPLHF.

The gene calls are TRBV28 and TRBJ2-7, with D maybe TRBD1 (6 bases). The CDR3 runs to 12 residues. The ends were cut back, 10 bases at V and 5 bases at J, with 15 bases in the middle. Germline CDR1 and CDR2: MDHEN and SYDVKM. CDR3 residues: CATFFDRHEQYF. CDR3 DNA sequence: TGTGCCACCTTTTTTGACAGGCACGAGCAGTACTTC.

The chain recombines TRBV18 with TRBJ2-4; D possibly corresponds to TRBD2 (6 bases). CDR3 size: 13 residues. Germline values: CDR1 KGHSH, CDR2 LQKENI. Trimming pared 6 bases from V and 7 bases from J, leaving 13 bases between. The CDR3 DNA is TGTGCCAGCTCCCGGGGGACGGGTAACATTCAGTACTTC. Protein product: CASSRGTGNIQYF.

This chain links TRBV5-4 with TRBJ2-7; D unclear. Germline V gene data show CDR1 as SGHNT and CDR2 as YYREEE (reference sequence). V was shortened by 0 bases and J by 6 bases, with 13 bases between the two germline ends. The CDR3 totals 14 residues. The CDR3 is CASSLEARALEQYF. Here the CDR3 DNA reads TGTGCCAGCAGCTTGGAGGCCCGCGCCCTCGAGCAGTACTTC.

The rearrangement links TRBV28 to TRBJ1-5, with D possibly TRBD1 on 5 matching bases. Germline values: CDR1 MDHEN, CDR2 SYDVKM. CDR3 length: 16 residues. V lost 4 bases, J lost 3 bases, and 16 bases lay in between. The CDR3 nucleotides are TGTGCCAGCAGTTGGGGGTTGCGAGGTCTCAATCAGCCCCAGCATTTT. Amino acids: CASSWGLRGLNQPQHF.